Listed below are T cell receptor beta chains from one sample, sequenced in a study of T-cell reconstitution after alpha-beta-depleted transplantation in children. TCRdb passed the PCR reads through MiXCR, listing each CDR3 protein once. The sample has about 870,000 distinct CDR3 sequences, roughly 16% seen once; the top ten hold approximately 5%. This material consisted of PBMCs, mostly from graft donor cells, taken 360 days after TCRalphabeta/CD19-depleted stem cell transplant. The source is a male patient between 5 and 17 years old who had a stem cell transplant for acute lymphoblastic leukemia, so the T cells may come from the graft donor. Both conserved end residues are part of each CDR3. A D gene is named only where the DNA matches it firmly. Not every row has a clone size; where given, it reads once, few, many or a size class.

size,J,D,V,DNA,CDR3
few,TRBJ2-5,TRBD1,TRBV13,TGTGCCAGCAGATTAGCAGGGGGTGAAGAGACCCAGTACTTC,CASRLAGGEETQYF
-,TRBJ1-1,-,TRBV20-1,TGCAGTGCTAGAGTCAGGTTGAACACTGAAGCTTTCTTT,CSARVRLNTEAFF
-,TRBJ2-7,-,TRBV21-1,TGTGCCAGCAGCAGAGCGGTGTGGGAGGGCCGGTTTGACGAGCAGTACTTC,CASSRAVWEGRFDEQYF
few,TRBJ2-7,-,TRBV11-3,TGTGCCAGCAGCTTAGAGGTTACAGGGAAGGACTACGAGCAGTACTTC,CASSLEVTGKDYEQYF
many,TRBJ2-2,-,TRBV12-3/TRBV12-4,TGTGCCAGCAGTGCCACTAACACCGGGGAGCTGTTTTTT,CASSATNTGELFF
-,TRBJ2-7,-,TRBV7-9,TGTGCCAGCAGCCCGAGGGGGGAGTCCTACGAGCAGTACTTC,CASSPRGESYEQYF
-,TRBJ2-5,TRBD1,TRBV7-8,TGTGCCAGCAGCTGGGGACAGTTGGGTGAGACCCAGTACTTC,CASSWGQLGETQYF
few,TRBJ2-2,-,TRBV5-1,TGCGCCAGCAGCTTGGCGCGATACGGGAACACCGGGGAGCTGTTTTTT,CASSLARYGNTGELFF
-,TRBJ1-5,-,TRBV12-3/TRBV12-4,TGTGCCAGCAGTTTAGTGGGGGGCGCGTCTCAGCCCCAGCATTTT,CASSLVGGASQPQHF
few,TRBJ1-1,-,TRBV20-1,TGCAGTGCTAAGTGGGTTCCCTGGCGCACTGAAGCTTTCTTT,CSAKWVPWRTEAFF
-,TRBJ2-1,-,TRBV29-1,TGCAGCGTTGACGAGCACGGGGGCTCTTACAATGAGCAGTTCTTC,CSVDEHGGSYNEQFF
-,TRBJ2-1,-,TRBV19,TGTGCCAGTAAAGTAGCGATCTCCTACAATGAGCAGTTCTTC,CASKVAISYNEQFF
few,TRBJ2-3,-,TRBV5-6,TGTGCCAGCAGCTTGGTTCCGGTAGGTCGCACAGATACGCAGTATTTT,CASSLVPVGRTDTQYF
-,TRBJ2-1,TRBD1,TRBV5-1,TGCGCCAGCACAAGGACAGGGATCAACAATGAGCAGTTCTTC,CASTRTGINNEQFF
-,TRBJ2-7,TRBD2,TRBV29-1,TGCAGCGTTGCAGGACTAGCGGGAGGACTTTACGAGCAGTACTTC,CSVAGLAGGLYEQYF
-,TRBJ1-1,TRBD1,TRBV2,TGTGCCCTCTGTTTAAAGCCGTCGGACAGGGGAGGGGGCCCTGAAGCTTTCTTT,CALCLKPSDRGGGPEAFF
-,TRBJ2-2,-,TRBV5-1,TGCGCCAGCAACAGATTCAGGGGGGGAGACACCGGGGAGCTGTTTTTT,CASNRFRGGDTGELFF
few,TRBJ1-1,-,TRBV18,TGTGCCAGCTCACCTGGGACGCCGGGGGCTTTCTTT,CASSPGTPGAFF
few,TRBJ2-3,-,TRBV7-8,TGTGCCAGCAGCTTAAGAATATCGGGAGCTGGGGGTACAGATACGCAGTATTTT,CASSLRISGAGGTDTQYF
many,TRBJ2-7,TRBD2,TRBV12-3/TRBV12-4,TGTGCCAGCAGTCCCAGGACTAGCGGGGGACTCTACGAGCAGTACTTC,CASSPRTSGGLYEQYF
few,TRBJ2-1,-,TRBV5-6,TGTGCCAGCAGCTGGGAGGTGGGGAATGAGCAGTTCTTC,CASSWEVGNEQFF
few,TRBJ2-2,-,TRBV7-9,TGTGCCAGCAGCTCACAGTTGGCCACCGGGGAGCTGTTTTTT,CASSSQLATGELFF
-,TRBJ2-7,TRBD2,TRBV7-9,TGTGCCAGCAGCTTACCGACTAGCGGGAGCTTGGAGCAGTACTTC,CASSLPTSGSLEQYF
few,TRBJ2-2,-,TRBV7-3,TGTGCCAGCAGCTTCGGACATAACACCGGGGAGCTGTTTTTT,CASSFGHNTGELFF
few,TRBJ2-7,-,TRBV10-3,TGTGCCATCAGTGGGGGGCAGAGGAATTCCTACGAGCAGTACTTC,CAISGGQRNSYEQYF
few,TRBJ2-1,-,TRBV21-1,TGTGCCAGCAGCAAAGAAGGTAGCGGGAGTATTAACAATGAGCAGTTCTTC,CASSKEGSGSINNEQFF
-,TRBJ2-7,TRBD1,TRBV20-1,TGCAGTGCTACTCCTCCGGGACAGATCTACGAGCAGTACTTC,CSATPPGQIYEQYF